Shown below are 18 T cell receptor beta chains from a single sample sequenced in a study of shared clonotypes between healthy human individuals (dated by TCRdb to the early 2020s). CD8 naive samples were obtained by positive selection for CCR7 among CD45RO-negative cells, yielding a CD45RA+CCR7+ population from which TemRA cells were excluded. The protocol used for the library was the immunoSEQ multiplex PCR assay. Not all clones reach the TCRdb copy of this immuneACCESS table, which keeps in-frame sequences only. Checked studies attribute under half of the gap to unresolved V genes and leave the rest unexplained. The sample table shows around 600,000 clones, and approximately 96% are seen once. Together, the top ten hold about 0.11% of the sample. The sequenced sample was naive CD8+ T cells sorted from blood. The sample's cell subset or site label is to be understood as: CD45RA+CCR7+. These receptors came from a woman aged 30 to 39 in good health.

The rearrangement uses TRBV18 and TRBJ1-4; possible D gene TRBD1, 5 bases. The V gene's germline CDR1 is KGHSH and CDR2 LQKENI. The CDR3 runs to 17 residues. The ends were cut back, 3 bases at V and 6 bases at J, with 20 bases in the middle. CDR3 nucleotide sequence: TGTGCCAGCTCACCGGGAATTGGTACCCTGGGGGATGAAAAACTGTTTTTT. Protein product: CASSPGIGTLGDEKLFF.

This clone was detected only a few times. In DNA form, the CDR3 reads TGTGCCATCGGTTACAATGAGCAGTTCTTC. Translation: CAIGYNEQFF. This sequence joins TRBV27 and TRBJ2-1, with D unclear. Trimming removed 10 bases from V and 4 bases from J, with 5 bases in between. The CDR3 is made up of 10 amino acids. Germline values: CDR1 MNHEY, CDR2 SMNVEV (reference sequence).

This chain connects TRBV27 to TRBJ2-7; 8 nucleotides match TRBD1. The CDR3 totals 14 residues. Trimming at V came to 6 bases and at J to 7 bases, leaving 11 bases not matched to a gene. CDR1 and CDR2 (germline): MNHEY, SMNVEV (reference sequence). The CDR3 DNA is TGTGCCAGCAGACCCGGGACAGGCTTCTGGGAGCAGTACTTC. Translated, it gives CASRPGTGFWEQYF.

The chain combines TRBV5-4 with TRBJ2-1; D might be TRBD1 (5 bases). Trimming pared 1 base from V and 0 bases from J, leaving 5 bases between. The CDR3 length is 14 residues. CDR1 and CDR2 (germline): SGHNT, YYREEE (reference sequence). CDR3: CASSLQGSYNEQFF. DNA for the CDR3: TGTGCCAGCAGCTTGCAGGGCTCCTACAATGAGCAGTTCTTC.

The genes are TRBV7-9 and TRBJ1-2; 8 bases are a match to TRBD1. V lost 3 bases and J lost 7; bases outside the gene matches: 13. Germline V gene lookup returns CDR1 SEHNR and CDR2 FQNEAQ (reference sequence). This CDR3 is 16 amino acids long. CDR3 coding DNA: TGTGCCAGCAGCTTCGGCAGGGGGCCACCGGGGTCTGGCTACACCTTC. Its translation is CASSFGRGPPGSGYTF.

This clone was picked up a small number of times. This chain links TRBV27 with TRBJ2-7, with D perhaps assigned TRBD1 or TRBD2 (6 bases each). Trimming took off 3 bases at V and 5 bases at J, with 14 bases between the two ends. Germline CDR1 reads MNHEY; CDR2 reads SMNVEV (reference sequence). The CDR3 contains 14 residues. CDR3 nucleotides: TGTGCCAGCAGTTTGTCGGGGGCACCCGACGAGCAGTACTTC. This codes for CASSLSGAPDEQYF.

This clone was seen only once. The genes are TRBV28 and TRBJ1-2, with D unclear. Germline V gene sequence: CDR1 MDHEN, CDR2 SYDVKM. The CDR3 runs to 14 residues. The V gene lost 5 bases and the J gene lost 0 bases, with 10 bases spanning the gap. The CDR3 DNA is TGTGCCAGCAGTCCGGACGGATCTAACTATGGCTACACCTTC. It is translated as CASSPDGSNYGYTF.

The V call is TRBV9, the J call TRBJ2-2; D is unresolved. Looked up from germline, CDR1 is SGDLS and CDR2 is YYNGEE. V was shortened by 3 bases and J by 3 bases, with 15 bases between the two germline ends. This CDR3 has 16 residues. Here the CDR3 reads CASSADRVRDTGELFF. Here the CDR3 DNA reads TGTGCCAGCAGCGCCGACCGGGTAAGGGACACCGGGGAGCTGTTTTTT.

The rearrangement joins TRBV5-4 to TRBJ2-4, with 8 bases identical to TRBD2. The CDR3 runs 14 residues. V shed 0 bases and J 14 bases; nucleotides not matched to a gene: 10. The germline V gene encodes CDR1 SGHNT and CDR2 YYREEE (reference sequence). In nucleotides, the CDR3 is TGTGCCAGCAGCTTGGAAGGACTAGCTGGGGCAAAGTACTTC. It encodes CASSLEGLAGAKYF.

On this clone itself: One end of the junction varies from germline; a read error may be responsible. The rearrangement joins TRBV28 to TRBJ2-5, with TRBD2 identical over 7 bases. The germline V gene encodes CDR1 MDHEN and CDR2 SYDVKM. The CDR3 totals 14 residues. The CDR3 is CASSKLAPQEIQYF. The DNA of the CDR3 is TGTGCCAGCAGTAAACTAGCGCCACAAGAGATCCAGTACTTC.

This clone was recorded once. The rearrangement uses TRBV4-1 and TRBJ2-1, with D possibly being TRBD1 or TRBD2 (6 bases each). The V gene lost 8 bases and the J gene lost 7 bases, with 21 bases spanning the gap. CDR1 is MGHRA and CDR2 is YSYEKL in the germline V gene. This CDR3 region has 15 residues. The CDR3 is CASATGREGSNEQFF. The CDR3 nucleotides read TGCGCCAGCGCCACAGGGCGGGAAGGGTCGAATGAGCAGTTCTTC.

This chain connects TRBV19 to TRBJ2-3; 7 bases line up with TRBD1. The ends lost 3 bases at V and 4 bases at J; junction bases unmatched: 28. The CDR3 length is 22 residues. CDR1 is LNHDA and CDR2 is SQIVND in the germline V gene (reference sequence). CDR3 bases: TGTGCCAGTAGTATGTCTCCGTTGAGGGGATATGACGAGACAGGGATCGCAGATACGCAGTATTTT. It codes for CASSMSPLRGYDETGIADTQYF.

The chain recombines TRBV11-2 with TRBJ2-2; D unclear. This CDR3 is built from 14 residues. Germline lookup yields CDR1 SGHAT and CDR2 FQNNGV. V lost 1 base to trimming and J lost 6 bases, with 9 bases between them. The CDR3 coding sequence is TGTGCCAGCAGCTTAGTACAAGGTTCCGGGGAGCTGTTTTTT. Translating gives CASSLVQGSGELFF.

The chain carries TRBV7-9 and TRBJ2-3; tentative D call: TRBD1 (7 bases). CDR3 length: 16 amino acids. Trimming pared 5 bases from V and 3 bases from J, leaving 18 bases between. Germline V gene lookup returns CDR1 SEHNR and CDR2 FQNEAQ (reference sequence). The CDR3 spells CASSRRGREGTDTQYF. For the CDR3, the DNA is TGTGCCAGCAGCAGAAGGGGGCGGGAAGGAACAGATACGCAGTATTTT.

J is TRBJ1-3 and V is TRBV28; weak D call: TRBD1 (5 bases). V was cut by 1 base and J by 3 bases, with 10 bases left in between. The CDR3 spans 15 residues. Per germline, CDR1 MDHEN and CDR2 SYDVKM. CDR3 DNA: TGTGCCAGCAGTTTATTCACAGGTTTTGGAAACACCATATATTTT. Amino acid sequence: CASSLFTGFGNTIYF.

The V call is TRBV28, the J call TRBJ2-3, with TRBD2 identical over 8 bases. V gave up 0 bases and J gave up 0 bases; unmatched junction bases: 2. The CDR3 covers 16 residues. Germline V gene sequence: CDR1 MDHEN, CDR2 SYDVKM. The CDR3 DNA sequence: TGTGCCAGCAGTTTATGGCCTAGCGGGAGCACAGATACGCAGTATTTT. This translates into CASSLWPSGSTDTQYF.

The CDR3 protein is CASSPGNSNQPQHF. For the CDR3, the DNA is TGTGCCAGCAGCCCAGGAAATAGCAATCAGCCCCAGCATTTT. The V and J genes are TRBV7-9 and TRBJ1-5, with no clear D. V lost 5 bases to trimming and J lost 0 bases, with 8 bases between them. The germline V gene encodes CDR1 SEHNR and CDR2 FQNEAQ (reference sequence). CDR3 length: 14 amino acids.

The rearrangement links TRBV28 to TRBJ2-5; 9 nucleotides line up with TRBD2. V gave up 5 bases and J gave up 4 bases; unmatched junction bases: 8. The germline V gene encodes CDR1 MDHEN and CDR2 SYDVKM. This CDR3 spans 15 amino acids. The CDR3 DNA follows: TGTGCCAGCAGTCCTACTAGCGGGTGGGCAGAGACCCAGTACTTC. It encodes CASSPTSGWAETQYF.